The rows below give T cell receptor beta chains drawn from one sample of a study of beta chain features in type 1 diabetes. The repertoire was sequenced with immunoSEQ multiplex PCR; TCRdb's copy has only in-frame clones and lacks some. The profile covers 250,000 to 350,000 clones, with about 15% appearing a single time and more than 6.5% taken by the ten largest. The sequenced sample was central memory CD4+ T cells from blood. The receptors originated from a young man in good health. CDR3s include the opening cysteine and the closing phenylalanine or tryptophan. The D gene is left open where the match is weak. Not all rows give a size; the values are once, few, many and, for expanded clones, a class.

clone_size j_call v_call d_call cdr3_nt cdr3_aa
. TRBJ1-2 TRBV19 . TGTGCCAGTAGTTTGAGGTTGGAGTATGGCTACACCTTC CASSLRLEYGYTF
few TRBJ1-1 TRBV12-5 . TGTGCTAGTGGCCCGGGTCCGTACGAAGCTTTCTTT CASGPGPYEAFF
few TRBJ2-5 TRBV7-2 TRBD1 TGTGCCAGCAGCTTCGGGACAGGGGGAGAGACCCAGTACTTC CASSFGTGGETQYF
. TRBJ1-5 TRBV29-1 . TGCAGCGTCTCCGACACTCCGGTATCGGCCCAGCATTTT CSVSDTPVSAQHF
. TRBJ1-2 TRBV11-2 . TGTGCCAGCGGAGAGCGGAGATTCGCTAACTATGGCTACACCTTC CASGERRFANYGYTF
. TRBJ2-1 TRBV7-2 TRBD2 TGCGCCAGCAGTAGACTAGCGAGCTACAATGAGCAGTTCTTC CASSRLASYNEQFF
. TRBJ2-2 TRBV4-1 TRBD2 TGCGCCAGCAGCCCACGACTAGCGGTCACACCCGGGGAGCTGTTTTTT CASSPRLAVTPGELFF
few TRBJ2-1 TRBV5-6 . TGTGCCAGCATTCTACATAATTCGGCAGACCAATTCTTC CASILHNSADQFF
. TRBJ1-6 TRBV2 . TGTGCCAGCAGTTCCGGGGGCGGTTCACCCCTCCACTTT CASSSGGGSPLHF
. TRBJ1-6 TRBV25-1 . TGTGCCAGCAGTGAAGATCTGACCCCGAGTTTACCCCTCCACTTT CASSEDLTPSLPLHF
few TRBJ2-5 TRBV7-2 . TGTGCCAGCAGCTTAAGGCCCCCTAGGGGCCGAGGAGAGACCCAGTACTTC CASSLRPPRGRGETQYF
. TRBJ1-3 TRBV10-2 . TGCGCCAGCTCCGAAGACAGAAACACCATATATTTT CASSEDRNTIYF
. TRBJ1-1 TRBV10-2 . TGCGCCAGCCTTAGGGGGGAAGGGACTGAAGCTTTCTTT CASLRGEGTEAFF
. TRBJ1-4 TRBV4-3 TRBD1 TGCGCCAGCAGCCAAGAGGGACAGGGAACCAAAAAACTGTTTTTT CASSQEGQGTKKLFF
. TRBJ1-1 TRBV5-1 . TGCGCCAGCAGCTATACTAAATCGGGCGCTGAAGCTTTCTTT CASSYTKSGAEAFF
. TRBJ1-1 TRBV7-9 . TGTGCCAGCAGCTTAGAACTTTCAGGGGAAGCTTTCTTT CASSLELSGEAFF